This passage covers 22 T cell receptor beta chains from one sample sequenced in a study of cytomegalovirus exposure and HLA in healthy donors. The PCR employed 60 Vbeta primers together with 13 Jbeta primers. Assay used: immunoSEQ multiplex PCR; TCRdb lists only in-frame clones, some missing. The sample contains more than 130,000 clones, about 78% of which appear only once. The sample comprised PBMCs. The receptors originated from a man in his forties in good health and CMV-seropositive.

The V call is TRBV28, the J call TRBJ1-5; 9 bases agree with TRBD1. Trimming removed 8 bases from V and 6 bases from J; junction bases left unmatched: 14. CDR1 and CDR2 from the germline V gene are MDHEN and SYDVKM. The CDR3 consists of 16 residues. The CDR3 sequence: CASSPTGGTGSQPQHF. Written as DNA, the CDR3 is TGTGCCAGCTCGCCGACGGGAGGGACAGGGAGTCAGCCCCAGCATTTT. The full variable domain, completed using reference TRBV28 and TRBJ1-5, is DVKVTQSSRYLVKRTGEKVFLECVQDMDHENMFWYRQDPGLGLRLIYFSYDVKMKEKGDIPEGYSVSREKKERFSLILESASTNQTSMYLCASSPTGGTGSQPQHFGDGTRLSIL.

This CDR3 is CASSLGYDRVQETQYF. The CDR3 DNA is TGTGCCAGCAGCTTAGGTTATGACAGGGTCCAAGAGACCCAGTACTTC. This sequence joins TRBV7-8 and TRBJ2-5, with 7 positions matching TRBD1. After removal of 1 base from V and 1 base from J, the junction contained 6 bases not matched to a gene. Germline V CDR1 and CDR2: SGHVS, FQNEAQ. The CDR3 is made up of 16 amino acids.

This chain joins TRBV4-3 and TRBJ2-5; D perhaps matches TRBD2 (5 bases). V was shortened by 0 bases and J by 2 bases, with 10 bases between the two germline ends. Germline V gives CDR1 LGHNA, CDR2 YSLEER. This CDR3 comprises 15 residues. The DNA of the CDR3 is TGCGCCAGCAGCCAAGAAAGGACTGGACAAGAGACCCAGTACTTC. Translation: CASSQERTGQETQYF.

V gene TRBV28 combines with J gene TRBJ2-7; TRBD1 matches 10 bases. Germline V gene data show CDR1 as MDHEN and CDR2 as SYDVKM. Trimming removed 4 bases from V and 4 bases from J; junction bases left unmatched: 10. CDR3 length equals 16 residues. This chain's CDR3 is CASSSPGTGEGYEQYF. For the CDR3, the DNA is TGTGCCAGCAGTTCACCCGGGACAGGGGAAGGATACGAGCAGTACTTC.

The CDR3 bases are TGCAGCGTTGAAGACGGGGGGGACTCAGCGGGGAGGGGTCTGGGGGAGCTGTTTTTT. Translating it yields CSVEDGGDSAGRGLGELFF. The genes are TRBV29-1 and TRBJ2-2; 8 nucleotides line up with TRBD2. The germline gives CDR1 SQVTM, CDR2 ANQGSEA. The CDR3 loop spans 19 amino acids. The J segment lost 8 bases and the V segment lost 0 bases, leaving 20 bases of the junction unmatched.

The rearrangement links TRBV19 to TRBJ2-7, with 7 bases that match TRBD1. The trim removed 5 bases at V and 1 base at J, leaving 8 bases unmatched. Per germline, CDR1 LNHDA and CDR2 SQIVND (reference sequence). The CDR3 consists of 15 residues. This CDR3 is CASSHPGQVSYEQYF. CDR3 nucleotide sequence: TGTGCCAGTAGTCACCCTGGACAGGTATCCTACGAGCAGTACTTC.

This chain connects TRBV4-3 to TRBJ2-1; the match to TRBD1 covers 9 bases. Germline trimming cut 5 bases from V and 7 bases from J; bases unmatched to any gene: 6. The length of the CDR3 is 14 residues. Germline V CDR1 and CDR2: LGHNA, YSLEER. In DNA, the CDR3 is TGCGCCAGCAGCATACGACAGGGGGTAAATGAGCAGTTCTTC. The encoded protein is CASSIRQGVNEQFF.

The chain combines TRBV30 with TRBJ1-3, with D possibly being TRBD1 (5 bases). The CDR3 runs to 17 residues. Germline-derived CDR1 and CDR2 are GTSNPN and SVGIG (reference sequence). The ends were cut back, 0 bases at V and 0 bases at J, with 15 bases in the middle. Here the CDR3 reads CAWSVDRGTRSGNTIYF. CDR3 nucleotide sequence: TGTGCCTGGAGTGTGGATCGGGGGACCCGCTCTGGAAACACCATATATTTT.

CDR3 sequence reads: CASSPELEGIYYNEQFF. As DNA, the CDR3 is TGTGCCAGCAGCCCCGAATTGGAGGGGATCTACTACAATGAGCAGTTCTTC. The genes are TRBV9 and TRBJ2-1, with D possibly TRBD2 on 6 matching bases. Trimming shortened V by 4 bases and J by 3 bases, and 20 bases separated the two germline ends. The CDR3 totals 17 residues. Per germline, CDR1 SGDLS and CDR2 YYNGEE.

The rearrangement joins TRBV9 to TRBJ1-2, with D maybe TRBD1 (5 bases). Per the germline V gene, CDR1 is SGDLS and CDR2 is YYNGEE. V dropped 4 bases and J dropped 8 bases, with 12 bases sitting between them. The CDR3 totals 12 residues. The CDR3 nucleotides are TGTGCCAGCAGCCCCGGCAGGGTCGGCTACACCTTC. It translates to CASSPGRVGYTF.

The chain carries TRBV10-2 and TRBJ2-7, with 8 bases lining up with TRBD2. Per the germline V gene, CDR1 is WSHSY and CDR2 is SAAADI. The CDR3 is 14 residues long. The V and J ends lost 4 bases and 6 bases, in that order; junction bases with no gene match: 8. CDR3 protein: CASSGTGGVGEQYF. CDR3 bases: TGCGCCAGCAGTGGAACGGGAGGGGTAGGCGAGCAGTACTTC.

This clone was seen only a few times. The chain employs TRBV19 and TRBJ1-2; D ambiguous. This CDR3 is 14 amino acids long. Germline lookup yields CDR1 LNHDA and CDR2 SQIVND (reference sequence). Trimming stripped 4 bases from V and 4 bases from J, with 13 bases between. The CDR3 loop reads CASSKAGLIYGYTF. The CDR3 bases are TGTGCCAGTAGTAAGGCAGGCCTTATCTATGGCTACACCTTC.

This clone was seen once. The genes are TRBV9 and TRBJ2-1; TRBD2 agrees at 11 bases. With 6 bases clipped from V and 1 base from J, the junction kept 21 bases outside the gene matches. Germline CDR1 and CDR2: SGDLS and YYNGEE. The CDR3 extends over 21 amino acids. CDR3: CASTPDPRSIAGGLSYNEQFF. DNA for the CDR3: TGTGCCAGCACTCCCGACCCCAGGTCAATAGCGGGGGGGCTGTCCTACAATGAGCAGTTCTTC. The whole variable domain, remainder taken from reference TRBV9 and TRBJ2-1, is DSGVTQTPKHLITATGQRVTLRCSPRSGDLSVYWYQQSLDQGLQFLIQYYNGEERAKGNILERFSAQQFPDLHSELNLSSLELGDSALYFCASTPDPRSIAGGLSYNEQFFGPGTRLTVL.

The V gene is TRBV30, the J gene TRBJ2-7; the D is unclear. The germline V and J ends were trimmed by 0 bases and 0 bases, with 6 bases remaining between them. Germline CDR1 reads GTSNPN; CDR2 reads SVGIG (reference sequence). The CDR3 length is 13 residues. CDR3 bases: TGTGCCTGGAGTGTACAGATCTCCTACGAGCAGTACTTC. This translates into CAWSVQISYEQYF.

Only a few counts were recorded for this clone. The rearrangement uses TRBV15 and TRBJ1-5; 10 bases are a match to TRBD1. The CDR3 covers 17 residues. Germline loops: CDR1 LNHNV, CDR2 YYDKDF (reference sequence). The junction had 6 bases not matched to a gene; V was cut back by 3 bases and J by 1 base. CDR3 sequence reads: CATSSPDRGRSNQPQHF. CDR3 coding DNA: TGTGCCACCAGCAGCCCCGACAGGGGGCGAAGCAATCAGCCCCAGCATTTT.

The J gene is TRBJ1-5, the V gene TRBV19; a possible D gene is TRBD1 (6 bases). The CDR3 contains 14 residues. Trimming cost V 5 bases and J 6 bases, with 14 bases left between them. Germline assignment: CDR1 LNHDA and CDR2 SQIVND (reference sequence). CDR3 sequence: CASSDLGAGQPQHF. CDR3 in DNA: TGTGCCAGTAGTGATCTGGGGGCTGGTCAGCCCCAGCATTTT. Full variable domain (missing parts from reference TRBV19 and TRBJ1-5): DGGITQSPKYLFRKEGQNVTLSCEQNLNHDAMYWYRQDPGQGLRLIYYSQIVNDFQKGDIAEGYSVSREKKESFPLTVTSAQKNPTAFYLCASSDLGAGQPQHFGDGTRLSIL.

The J gene is TRBJ2-5, the V gene TRBV5-6; a weak D match, TRBD1 (6 bases). The CDR3 contains 13 residues. CDR1 is SGHDT and CDR2 is YYEEEE in the germline V gene. V shed 6 bases and J shed 2 bases, with 11 bases lying between them. The CDR3 is CASNGGFQETQYF. The CDR3 DNA reads as TGTGCCAGCAATGGGGGCTTTCAAGAGACCCAGTACTTC. The complete variable domain, with remaining parts taken from reference TRBV5-6 and TRBJ2-5, reads DAGVTQSPTHLIKTRGQQVTLRCSPKSGHDTVSWYQQALGQGPQFIFQYYEEEERQRGNFPDRFSGHQFPNYSSELNVNALLLGDSALYLCASNGGFQETQYFGPGTRLLVL.

This chain links TRBV5-4 with TRBJ2-7; 12 bases align to TRBD2. J was trimmed by 3 bases and V by 4 bases; bases with no gene match: 8. Germline CDR1 and CDR2: SGHNT and YYREEE (reference sequence). CDR3 length: 16 residues. The CDR3: CASSEGGLAGNYEQYF. The DNA of the CDR3 is TGTGCCAGCAGCGAAGGCGGACTAGCGGGAAACTACGAGCAGTACTTC. Filled out from reference TRBV5-4 and TRBJ2-7, the complete variable domain reads ETGVTQSPTHLIKTRGQQVTLRCSSQSGHNTVSWYQQALGQGPQFIFQYYREEENGRGNFPPRFSGLQFPNYSSELNVNALELDDSALYLCASSEGGLAGNYEQYFGPGTRLTVT.

V is TRBV30 and J is TRBJ1-3; possible D gene TRBD1, 6 bases. Germline lookup yields CDR1 GTSNPN and CDR2 SVGIG (reference sequence). V lost 3 bases to trimming and J lost 1 base, with 13 bases between them. This CDR3 has 15 amino acids. CDR3 residues: CAWRLQGVSGNTIYF. CDR3 sequence (DNA): TGTGCCTGGAGGTTACAGGGAGTATCTGGAAACACCATATATTTT.

The chain joins TRBV6-6 to TRBJ1-1; D remains ambiguous. The CDR3 is made up of 14 amino acids. The germline CDR1 and CDR2 sequences are MNHNY and SVGAGI (reference sequence). The ends were cut back, 11 bases at V and 1 base at J, with 17 bases in the middle. The CDR3 protein is CAHSPAVGNTEAFF. DNA for the CDR3: TGTGCCCACTCCCCGGCGGTGGGGAACACTGAAGCTTTCTTT.

The rearrangement joins TRBV6-1 to TRBJ2-3, with 8 bases matching TRBD1. CDR3 size: 16 residues. The germline V gene has CDR1 MNHNS and CDR2 SASEGT. The ends lost 4 bases at V and 2 bases at J; junction bases unmatched: 8. CDR3 bases: TGTGCCAGCAGTGCTCACCCCCAGGGGGCCACAGATACGCAGTATTTT. This sequence encodes CASSAHPQGATDTQYF.

The chain recombines TRBV7-8 with TRBJ1-5; D is unclear. V dropped 3 bases and J dropped 5 bases, with 8 bases sitting between them. This CDR3 is 13 amino acids long. Germline V gene lookup returns CDR1 SGHVS and CDR2 FQNEAQ. The CDR3 coding sequence is TGTGCCAGCAGCTTTGGTTCAGATCAGCCCCAGCATTTT. Translated, it gives CASSFGSDQPQHF.